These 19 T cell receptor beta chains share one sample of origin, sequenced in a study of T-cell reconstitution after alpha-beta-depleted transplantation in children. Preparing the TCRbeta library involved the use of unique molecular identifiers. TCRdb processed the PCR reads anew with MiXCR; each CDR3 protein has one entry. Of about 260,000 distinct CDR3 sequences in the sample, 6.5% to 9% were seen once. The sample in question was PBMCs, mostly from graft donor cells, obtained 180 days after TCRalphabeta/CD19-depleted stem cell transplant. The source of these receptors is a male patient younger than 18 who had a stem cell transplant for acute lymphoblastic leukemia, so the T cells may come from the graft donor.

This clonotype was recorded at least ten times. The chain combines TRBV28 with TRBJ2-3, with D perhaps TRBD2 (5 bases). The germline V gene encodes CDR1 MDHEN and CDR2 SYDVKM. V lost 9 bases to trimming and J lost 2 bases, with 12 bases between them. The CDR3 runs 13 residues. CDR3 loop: CASWEQVTDTQYF. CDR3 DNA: TGTGCCAGTTGGGAGCAGGTCACAGATACGCAGTATTTT.

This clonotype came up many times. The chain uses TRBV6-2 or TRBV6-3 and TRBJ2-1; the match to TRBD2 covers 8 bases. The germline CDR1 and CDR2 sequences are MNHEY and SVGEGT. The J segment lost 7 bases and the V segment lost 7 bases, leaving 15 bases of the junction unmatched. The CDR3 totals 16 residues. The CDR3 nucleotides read TGTGCCAGCACCCAAAATGTGCTAGCGGGCCGTAATGAGCAGTTCTTC. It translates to CASTQNVLAGRNEQFF.

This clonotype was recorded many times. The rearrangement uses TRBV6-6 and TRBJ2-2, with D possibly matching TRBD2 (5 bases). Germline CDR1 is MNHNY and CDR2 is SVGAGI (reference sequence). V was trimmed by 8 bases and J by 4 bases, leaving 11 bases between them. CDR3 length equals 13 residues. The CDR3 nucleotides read TGTGCCAGCGCCGAGAGGGCCACCGGGGAGCTGTTTTTT. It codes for CASAERATGELFF.

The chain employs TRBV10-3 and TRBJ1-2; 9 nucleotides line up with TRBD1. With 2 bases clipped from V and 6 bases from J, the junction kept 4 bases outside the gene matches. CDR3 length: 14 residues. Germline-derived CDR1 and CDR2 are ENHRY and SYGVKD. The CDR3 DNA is TGTGCCATCAGTGAGGGACAGGGGAAGGATGGCTACACCTTC. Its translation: CAISEGQGKDGYTF.

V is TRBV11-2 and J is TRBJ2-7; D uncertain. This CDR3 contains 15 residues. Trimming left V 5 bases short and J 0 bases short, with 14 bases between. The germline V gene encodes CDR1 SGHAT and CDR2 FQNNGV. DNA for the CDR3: TGTGCCAGCAGCCTACGACAACCTTCCTCCTACGAGCAGTACTTC. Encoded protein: CASSLRQPSSYEQYF.

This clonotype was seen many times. The CDR3 is CASITAGGSNEQFF. CDR3 nucleotides: TGTGCCAGCATTACCGCGGGAGGGTCCAATGAGCAGTTCTTC. This chain uses TRBV28 with TRBJ2-1; 9 nucleotides align to TRBD2. V was pared by 7 bases and J by 6 bases, with 7 bases of the junction left unmatched. This CDR3 comprises 14 residues. Germline CDR1 reads MDHEN; CDR2 reads SYDVKM.

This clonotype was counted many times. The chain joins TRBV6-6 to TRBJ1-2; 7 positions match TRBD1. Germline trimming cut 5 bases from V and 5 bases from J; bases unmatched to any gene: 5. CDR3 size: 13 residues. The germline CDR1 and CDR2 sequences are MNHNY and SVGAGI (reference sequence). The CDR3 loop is CASSAGQKYGYTF. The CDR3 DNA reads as TGTGCCAGCAGTGCGGGACAGAAGTATGGCTACACCTTC.

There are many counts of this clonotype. CDR3 sequence: CASSLGDREADTQYF. The DNA of the CDR3 is TGTGCCAGCAGTTTAGGGGACAGGGAGGCAGATACGCAGTATTTT. J is TRBJ2-3 and V is TRBV12-3 or TRBV12-4, with 9 bases matching TRBD1. J gave up 4 bases and V 1 base, and 3 bases lay outside the gene matches. This CDR3 region has 15 residues.

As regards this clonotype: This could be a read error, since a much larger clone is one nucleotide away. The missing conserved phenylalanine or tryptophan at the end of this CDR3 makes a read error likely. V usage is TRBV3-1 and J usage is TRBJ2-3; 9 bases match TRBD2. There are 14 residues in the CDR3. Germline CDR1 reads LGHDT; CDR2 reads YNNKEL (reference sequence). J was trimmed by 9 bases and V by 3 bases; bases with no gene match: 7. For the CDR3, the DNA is TGTGCCAGCAGCCACGGCGGGAGGGCCCAGACGCAGTATTCT. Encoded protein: CASSHGGRAQTQYS.

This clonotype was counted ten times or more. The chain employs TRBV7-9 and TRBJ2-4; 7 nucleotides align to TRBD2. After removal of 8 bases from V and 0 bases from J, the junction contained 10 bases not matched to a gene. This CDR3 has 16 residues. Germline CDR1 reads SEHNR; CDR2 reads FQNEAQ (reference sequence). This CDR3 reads CASSQLAVLAKNIQYF. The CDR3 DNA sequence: TGTGCCAGCTCTCAGCTAGCGGTATTAGCCAAAAACATTCAGTACTTC.

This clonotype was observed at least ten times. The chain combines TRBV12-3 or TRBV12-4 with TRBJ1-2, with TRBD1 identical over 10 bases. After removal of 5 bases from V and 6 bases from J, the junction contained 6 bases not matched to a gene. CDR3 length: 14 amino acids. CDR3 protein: CASSPRTGGHGYTF. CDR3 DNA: TGTGCCAGCAGTCCGCGGACAGGGGGTCATGGCTACACCTTC.

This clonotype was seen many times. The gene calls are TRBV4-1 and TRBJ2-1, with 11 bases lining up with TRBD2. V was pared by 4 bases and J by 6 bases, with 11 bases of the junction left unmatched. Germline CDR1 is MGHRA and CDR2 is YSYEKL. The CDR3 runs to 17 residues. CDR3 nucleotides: TGCGCCAGCAGCCTCCTACAAGTACTAGCGGGAGCCAATGAGCAGTTCTTC. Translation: CASSLLQVLAGANEQFF.

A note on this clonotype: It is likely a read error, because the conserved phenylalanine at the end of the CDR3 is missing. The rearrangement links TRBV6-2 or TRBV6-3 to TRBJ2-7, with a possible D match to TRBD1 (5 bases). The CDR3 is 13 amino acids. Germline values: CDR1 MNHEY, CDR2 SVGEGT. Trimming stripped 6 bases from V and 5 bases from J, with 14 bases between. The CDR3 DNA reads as TGTGCCAGCAGCCCAGGGATGGCTAACGAGCAGTACTCC. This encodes CASSPGMANEQYS.

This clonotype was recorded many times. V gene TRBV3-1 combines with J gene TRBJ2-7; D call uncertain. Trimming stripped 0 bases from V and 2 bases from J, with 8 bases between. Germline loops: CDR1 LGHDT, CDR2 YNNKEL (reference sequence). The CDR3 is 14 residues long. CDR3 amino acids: CASSQEERPYEQYF. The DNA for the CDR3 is TGTGCCAGCAGCCAAGAGGAGCGACCCTACGAGCAGTACTTC.

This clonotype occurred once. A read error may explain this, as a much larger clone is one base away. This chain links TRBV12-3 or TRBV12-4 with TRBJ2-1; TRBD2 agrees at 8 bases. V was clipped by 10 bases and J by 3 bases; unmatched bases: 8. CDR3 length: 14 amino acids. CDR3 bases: TGTGCCATCCTACGGCGGGGGGTCTACAATGAGCAGTTCTTC. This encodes CAILRRGVYNEQFF.

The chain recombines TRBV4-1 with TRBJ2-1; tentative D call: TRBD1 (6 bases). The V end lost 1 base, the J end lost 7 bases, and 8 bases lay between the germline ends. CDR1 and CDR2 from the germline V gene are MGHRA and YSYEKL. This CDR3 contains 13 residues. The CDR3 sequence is CASSQAQGNEQFF. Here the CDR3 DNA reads TGCGCCAGCAGCCAAGCACAGGGAAATGAGCAGTTCTTC.

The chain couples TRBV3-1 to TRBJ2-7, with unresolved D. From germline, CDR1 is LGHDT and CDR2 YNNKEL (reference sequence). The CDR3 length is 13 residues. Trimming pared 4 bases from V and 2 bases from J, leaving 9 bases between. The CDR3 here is CASSLEQPYEQYF. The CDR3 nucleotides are TGTGCCAGCAGCCTGGAGCAGCCCTACGAGCAGTACTTC.

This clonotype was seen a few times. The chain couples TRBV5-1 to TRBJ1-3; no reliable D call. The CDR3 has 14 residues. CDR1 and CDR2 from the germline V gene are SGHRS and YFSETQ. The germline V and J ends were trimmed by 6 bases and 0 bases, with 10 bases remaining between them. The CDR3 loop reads CASTSGLSGNTIYF. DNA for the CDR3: TGCGCCAGCACCTCCGGGCTCTCTGGAAACACCATATATTTT.

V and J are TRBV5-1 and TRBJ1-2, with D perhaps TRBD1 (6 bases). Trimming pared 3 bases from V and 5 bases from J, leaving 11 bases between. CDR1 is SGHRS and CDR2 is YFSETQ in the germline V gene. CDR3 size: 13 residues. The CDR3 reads CASSYTGTYGYTF. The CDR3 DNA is TGCGCCAGCAGCTACACCGGGACATATGGCTACACCTTC.